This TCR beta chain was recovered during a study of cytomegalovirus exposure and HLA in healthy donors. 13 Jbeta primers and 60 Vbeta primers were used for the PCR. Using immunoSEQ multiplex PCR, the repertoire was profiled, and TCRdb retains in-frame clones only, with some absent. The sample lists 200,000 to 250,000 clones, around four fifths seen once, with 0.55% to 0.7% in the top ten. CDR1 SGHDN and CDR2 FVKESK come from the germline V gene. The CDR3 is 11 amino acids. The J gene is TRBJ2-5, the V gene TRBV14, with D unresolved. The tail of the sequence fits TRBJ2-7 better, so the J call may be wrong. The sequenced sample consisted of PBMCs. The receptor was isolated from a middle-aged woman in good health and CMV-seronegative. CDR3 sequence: CASGSYYEQYF. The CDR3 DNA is TGTGCCAGCGGGTCCTACTACGAGCAGTACTTC.